The 24 T cell receptor beta chains in this list originate from one sample, sequenced in a study of OX40 agonist ivuxolimab in advanced cancers. Clones were read by immunoSEQ multiplex PCR, and TCRdb kept only the in-frame ones, dropping some. This table has approximately 38,000 clones, around 92% appearing once. The sequencing here drew on CD4+ or CD8+ T cells sorted from blood, taken in a trial of the OX40 agonist ivuxolimab. The receptors originated from an adult with an advanced solid tumor such as melanoma, head and neck, liver or kidney cancer.

The chain uses TRBV5-1 and TRBJ2-5; D might be TRBD2 (5 bases). This CDR3 has 15 amino acids. Looked up from germline, CDR1 is SGHRS and CDR2 is YFSETQ. The V end lost 0 bases, the J end lost 4 bases, and 13 bases lay between the germline ends. The CDR3 sequence is CASSLAEGSGETQYF. The CDR3 nucleotides are TGCGCCAGCAGCTTGGCCGAGGGAAGTGGAGAGACCCAGTACTTC.

The chain combines TRBV5-6 with TRBJ1-2; 10 positions match TRBD1. Germline V CDR1 and CDR2: SGHDT, YYEEEE. Losses at the gene ends were 4 bases for V and 4 bases for J; bases not matched to a gene: 4. This CDR3 has 14 residues. Here the CDR3 DNA reads TGTGCCAGCAGCCCGGGGACAGGGGCCTATGGCTACACCTTC. This translates into CASSPGTGAYGYTF.

V is TRBV7-9 and J is TRBJ1-5, with TRBD1 matching 9 bases. Trimming took 5 bases from V and 2 from J; bases not matched to a gene: 4. The germline gives CDR1 SEHNR, CDR2 FQNEAQ (reference sequence). This CDR3 is built from 15 residues. The CDR3 nucleotides are TGTGCCAGCAGCGGACAGGGGAACGGCAATCAGCCCCAGCATTTT. The encoded protein is CASSGQGNGNQPQHF.

A single count supports this clone. The chain uses TRBV6-5 and TRBJ1-1; D is uncertain. V gave up 5 bases and J gave up 4 bases, with 8 bases separating them. In germline, CDR1 is MNHEY, CDR2 SVGAGI. The CDR3 is 12 amino acids. The CDR3 DNA follows: TGTGCCAGCAGTGACTACGGCACTGAAGCTTTCTTT. Protein: CASSDYGTEAFF.

The genes are TRBV7-9 and TRBJ1-1; no reliable D call. This CDR3 has 14 residues. Germline CDR1 is SEHNR and CDR2 is FQNEAQ (reference sequence). The germline V and J ends were trimmed by 3 bases and 1 base, with 9 bases remaining between them. The CDR3 sequence is CASSFSTPNTEAFF. The CDR3 bases are TGTGCCAGCAGCTTTTCGACACCGAACACTGAAGCTTTCTTT.

V is TRBV19 and J is TRBJ1-1; D is possibly TRBD1 (5 bases). Trimming took off 3 bases at V and 5 bases at J, with 10 bases between the two ends. Germline V gene sequence: CDR1 LNHDA, CDR2 SQIVND (reference sequence). The length of the CDR3 is 13 residues. CDR3 sequence (DNA): TGTGCCAGTAGTATGGGGGTAGGTACTGAAGCTTTCTTT. It codes for CASSMGVGTEAFF.

There are a few counts of this clone. The genes are TRBV6-1 and TRBJ2-7; perhaps D is TRBD1 or TRBD2 (5 bases each). Germline CDR1 and CDR2: MNHNS and SASEGT. CDR3 length equals 14 residues. V was cut by 0 bases and J by 4 bases, with 10 bases left in between. CDR3 sequence reads: CASSEAPGPYEQYV. The CDR3 DNA follows: TGTGCCAGCAGTGAAGCGCCGGGGCCATACGAGCAGTACGTC.

This chain joins TRBV19 and TRBJ2-1; weak D call: TRBD1 (6 bases). CDR3 length: 15 residues. Trimming removed 4 bases at V and 2 bases at J, with 12 bases between. Germline assignment: CDR1 LNHDA and CDR2 SQIVND (reference sequence). CDR3 in amino acids: CASSRTGSPYNEQFF. In DNA, the CDR3 is TGTGCCAGTAGTAGAACAGGGTCCCCCTACAATGAGCAGTTCTTC.

V and J are TRBV19 and TRBJ1-2, with D uncertain. CDR3 length equals 12 residues. Trimming stripped 6 bases from V and 8 bases from J, with 13 bases between. Per germline, CDR1 LNHDA and CDR2 SQIVND (reference sequence). CDR3: CASSESPAGYTF. The CDR3 DNA follows: TGTGCCAGTAGCGAATCTCCAGCCGGCTACACCTTC. Together with reference TRBV19 and TRBJ1-2, the CDR3 gives the full variable domain: DGGITQSPKYLFRKEGQNVTLSCEQNLNHDAMYWYRQDPGQGLRLIYYSQIVNDFQKGDIAEGYSVSREKKESFPLTVTSAQKNPTAFYLCASSESPAGYTFGSGTRLTVV.

Here the CDR3 reads CASSSGSGLGGNEQFF. The DNA of the CDR3 is TGTGCCAGTAGTTCGGGTAGCGGGCTCGGGGGCAATGAGCAGTTCTTC. The rearrangement links TRBV19 to TRBJ2-1; 7 nucleotides line up with TRBD2. There are 16 residues in the CDR3. CDR1 is LNHDA, CDR2 SQIVND, per germline (reference sequence). The V and J ends lost 5 bases and 6 bases, in that order; junction bases with no gene match: 13.

The chain joins TRBV7-9 to TRBJ2-3; no clear D. Germline V gene lookup returns CDR1 SEHNR and CDR2 FQNEAQ (reference sequence). V lost 2 bases and J 2 bases, leaving 5 bases between the germline ends. This CDR3 region has 13 residues. CDR3 in DNA: TGTGCCAGCAGCTTACCACACACAGATACGCAGTATTTT. It is translated as CASSLPHTDTQYF.

The chain recombines TRBV5-5 with TRBJ2-1, with 10 bases aligning to TRBD2. The length of the CDR3 is 15 residues. Looked up from germline, CDR1 is SGHKS and CDR2 is YYEKEE (reference sequence). J was trimmed by 9 bases and V by 0 bases; bases with no gene match: 6. CDR3 sequence: CASSLGTSGWGEQFF. The CDR3 nucleotides read TGTGCCAGCAGCTTGGGGACTAGCGGATGGGGTGAGCAGTTCTTC.

CDR3 region: CASSPGAQAHKETQYF. CDR3 sequence (DNA): TGTGCCTCCTCCCCCGGGGCGCAAGCCCATAAAGAGACCCAGTACTTC. The gene calls are TRBV5-6 and TRBJ2-5, with D possibly called TRBD1 or TRBD2 (5 bases each). CDR3 length: 16 amino acids. Trimming shortened V by 10 bases and J by 3 bases, and 25 bases separated the two germline ends. Germline CDR1 SGHDT, CDR2 YYEEEE. The full variable domain, rest sourced from reference TRBV5-6 and TRBJ2-5, is DAGVTQSPTHLIKTRGQQVTLRCSPKSGHDTVSWYQQALGQGPQFIFQYYEEEERQRGNFPDRFSGHQFPNYSSELNVNALLLGDSALYLCASSPGAQAHKETQYFGPGTRLLVL.

The chain recombines TRBV6-4 with TRBJ2-7, with TRBD2 identical over 13 bases. V shed 6 bases, J shed 4 bases, and the junction held 15 bases outside the gene matches. The CDR3 runs to 18 residues. Germline V gives CDR1 MRHNA, CDR2 SNTAGT. CDR3 region: CASSSMTSGRPQGYEQYV. The CDR3 bases are TGTGCCAGCAGCTCAATGACTAGCGGGAGGCCCCAGGGTTACGAGCAGTACGTC.

The rearrangement links TRBV7-9 to TRBJ2-1; D might be TRBD2 (5 bases). The V end lost 0 bases, the J end lost 10 bases, and 16 bases lay between the germline ends. Germline V CDR1 and CDR2: SEHNR, FQNEAQ (reference sequence). This CDR3 region has 15 residues. For the CDR3, the DNA is TGTGCCAGCAGCTTAGCGGGAGAGCCAACCATCGAGCAGTTCTTC. This sequence encodes CASSLAGEPTIEQFF.

The CDR3 region is CASSLMGGPGDTQYF. In DNA, the CDR3 is TGTGCCAGCAGCTTAATGGGAGGGCCGGGGGATACGCAGTATTTT. The chain couples TRBV7-8 to TRBJ2-3; 7 nucleotides match TRBD2. The CDR3 covers 15 residues. With V trimmed by 2 bases and J by 6 bases, 8 bases remained unmatched. Germline V lookup: CDR1 SGHVS, CDR2 FQNEAQ.

The chain recombines TRBV10-3 with TRBJ1-2; D might be TRBD1 (5 bases). V was shortened by 6 bases and J by 3 bases, with 23 bases between the two germline ends. This CDR3 is built from 17 residues. Germline lookup yields CDR1 ENHRY and CDR2 SYGVKD. DNA for the CDR3: TGTGCCATCAGCCCCGGAGGGACCGGTTTAGGCTACTATGGCTACACCTTC. As protein: CAISPGGTGLGYYGYTF.

This rearrangement joins TRBV2 to TRBJ1-3; D might be TRBD1 (5 bases). The V end was cut by 3 bases, the J end by 4 bases, with 16 bases between. Germline V gives CDR1 SNHLY, CDR2 FYNNEI. The CDR3 totals 16 residues. The DNA for the CDR3 is TGTGCCAGCAGTGAGAGGGTCAGGGTGTACGGAAACACCATATATTTT. It specifies CASSERVRVYGNTIYF.

This chain joins TRBV14 and TRBJ2-5, with TRBD2 identical over 11 bases. Germline assignment: CDR1 SGHDN and CDR2 FVKESK. The CDR3 consists of 17 residues. The V segment lost 4 bases and the J segment 2 bases; nucleotides outside the gene matches: 9. The CDR3 DNA is TGTGCCAGCAGCCCACGGCCGGGACTAGCGGATCAAGAGACCCAGTACTTC. Translated: CASSPRPGLADQETQYF.

The chain couples TRBV19 to TRBJ2-2; D possibly uses TRBD1 or TRBD2 (6 bases each). This CDR3 comprises 17 residues. The V end was cut by 9 bases, the J end by 1 base, with 21 bases between. The germline CDR1 and CDR2 sequences are LNHDA and SQIVND (reference sequence). DNA of the CDR3: TGTGCCAGATCTAAGAATGGGGGGCAAGGGAACACCGGGGAGCTGTTTTTT. It specifies CARSKNGGQGNTGELFF.

The chain is built from TRBV5-4 and TRBJ1-1; no clear D. The CDR3 covers 13 residues. V lost 4 bases and J lost 6, with 13 bases in between. CDR1 and CDR2 from the germline V gene are SGHNT and YYREEE (reference sequence). CDR3 bases: TGTGCCAGCAGCCATGGATCCAACGCTGAAGCTTTCTTT. Protein sequence: CASSHGSNAEAFF.

This clone has just a few counts. This chain uses TRBV6-5 with TRBJ2-1; TRBD2 matches 8 bases. The length of the CDR3 is 13 residues. Germline V gene data show CDR1 as MNHEY and CDR2 as SVGAGI. The J segment lost 6 bases and the V segment lost 6 bases, leaving 4 bases of the junction unmatched. CDR3 coding DNA: TGTGCCAGCAGCCTCGGACTAGCCAATGAGCAGTTCTTC. It is translated as CASSLGLANEQFF.

The V and J genes are TRBV7-8 and TRBJ1-1; the D is unclear. CDR1 and CDR2 from the germline V gene are SGHVS and FQNEAQ. The CDR3 is made up of 12 amino acids. Trimming cost V 7 bases and J 2 bases, with 8 bases left between them. The CDR3 sequence is CASIPLNTEAFF. CDR3 nucleotides: TGTGCCAGCATTCCCTTAAACACTGAAGCTTTCTTT. The entire variable domain, with the rest obtained from reference TRBV7-8 and TRBJ1-1, is as follows: GAGVSQSPRYKVAKRGQDVALRCDPISGHVSLFWYQQALGQGPEFLTYFQNEAQLDKSGLPSDRFFAERPEGSVSTLKIQRTQQEDSAVYLCASIPLNTEAFFGQGTRLTVV.

The V gene is TRBV6-5, the J gene TRBJ2-2; 11 bases align to TRBD2. V lost 4 bases, J lost 5 bases, and 3 bases stayed unmatched. CDR3 length: 15 amino acids. CDR1 is MNHEY and CDR2 is SVGAGI in the germline V gene. The CDR3: CASSLAGGWTGELFF. For the CDR3, the DNA is TGTGCCAGCAGTTTAGCGGGAGGGTGGACCGGGGAGCTGTTTTTT.